Below, 20 T cell receptor beta chains from the same sample are listed, as sequenced in a study of blood T cells in healthy people across ages. Alongside a J-beta primer mix, a sample-barcoded 5' primer served in a second PCR lasting 7 to 11 cycles. MiXCR was run by TCRdb on the 5' RACE reads, yielding one entry per CDR3 protein. This sample has 850,000 or so distinct CDR3 sequences; about 30% occur once, and the top ten carry approximately 15%. Sample: blood. The receptors here all came from a woman older than 75 in good health.

CDR3 in amino acids: CASSTLDRGRNNEQFF. The CDR3 DNA is TGTGCCAGCAGCACCCTAGACAGGGGGAGAAACAATGAGCAGTTCTTC. V and J are TRBV5-6 and TRBJ2-1; 9 bases line up with TRBD1. Germline CDR1 and CDR2: SGHDT and YYEEEE. This CDR3 comprises 16 residues. Unmatched junction bases numbered 10, after V lost 4 bases and J lost 5 bases.

This clonotype was seen repeatedly, ten times or more. The chain links TRBV12-3 or TRBV12-4 to TRBJ1-5, with D possibly matching TRBD1 (5 bases). Trimming removed 6 bases from V and 1 base from J, with 10 bases in between. The CDR3 has 14 residues. The CDR3 sequence is CASSSQGSNQPQHF. In nucleotides, the CDR3 is TGTGCCAGCAGCTCTCAGGGAAGCAATCAGCCCCAGCATTTT.

V gene TRBV20-1 combines with J gene TRBJ1-1, with TRBD1 as a possible D gene (5 bases). The CDR3 sequence is 15 residues long. Germline V CDR1 and CDR2: DFQATT, SNEGSKA (reference sequence). Trimming took 2 bases from V and 1 from J, leaving 14 bases between them. CDR3 sequence reads: CSARQGMTANTEAFF. The CDR3 DNA follows: TGCAGTGCTAGACAGGGAATGACAGCGAACACTGAAGCTTTCTTT.

The V and J genes are TRBV4-1 and TRBJ1-2; D might be TRBD1 (6 bases). CDR1 and CDR2 (germline): MGHRA, YSYEKL. The CDR3 is made up of 15 amino acids. V gave up 0 bases and J gave up 4 bases, with 12 bases separating them. The CDR3 DNA is TGCGCCAGCAGCCAAGATGGGCAGGGGCTCTATGGCTACACCTTC. It encodes CASSQDGQGLYGYTF.

This clonotype was seen just once. A much larger clone lies one base from this, so it may be a read error. The rearrangement joins TRBV10-2 to TRBJ1-5; D may be TRBD1 (5 bases). The CDR3 has 13 amino acids. Germline-derived CDR1 and CDR2 are WSHSY and SAAADI. The germline V and J ends were trimmed by 8 bases and 2 bases, with 10 bases remaining between them. CDR3 residues: CASGTTGNQPQHF. DNA for the CDR3: TGCGCCAGCGGTACGACAGGCAATCAGCCCCAGCATTTT.

This clonotype occurred many times. V usage is TRBV7-2 and J usage is TRBJ1-3, with 9 bases identical to TRBD1. This CDR3 spans 15 amino acids. The V gene's germline CDR1 is SGHTA and CDR2 FQGNSA. V lost 5 bases and J lost 2; bases outside the gene matches: 4. In DNA form, the CDR3 reads TGTGCCAGCAGCCCATGGACAGGGGCTGGAAACACCATATATTTT. It translates to CASSPWTGAGNTIYF.

This clonotype has more than one count but fewer than ten. The rearrangement links TRBV6-5 to TRBJ1-2, with no clear D. The CDR3 sequence is 15 residues long. Trimming took 5 bases from V and 3 from J, leaving 16 bases between them. The V gene's germline CDR1 is MNHEY and CDR2 SVGAGI. This CDR3 is CASSPRGVEDYGYTF. CDR3 DNA: TGTGCCAGCAGTCCGCGAGGAGTAGAGGACTATGGCTACACCTTC.

J is TRBJ2-2 and V is TRBV7-2, with D maybe TRBD2 (6 bases). The CDR3 is 14 amino acids. The germline V gene encodes CDR1 SGHTA and CDR2 FQGNSA. Deletions cut 2 bases from V and 4 bases from J, with 8 bases between. The DNA of the CDR3 is TGTGCCAGCAGCTTACCTAGCGTCACCGGGGAGCTGTTTTTT. It yields the protein CASSLPSVTGELFF.

Turning to this clonotype: This may be a read error, as it is one base from a much larger clone. The gene calls are TRBV18 and TRBJ2-7; 10 positions agree with TRBD1. The tail of the sequence fits TRBJ2-5 better, so the J call may be wrong. The germline V gene encodes CDR1 KGHSH and CDR2 LQKENI. This CDR3 is built from 15 residues. For the CDR3, the DNA is TGTGCCAGCTCACTCGGGACAGGGGAGAGGAAGACCCAGTACTTC. Amino acids: CASSLGTGERKTQYF.

CDR3 nucleotides: TGTGCCAGCAGCCCCATAGGGGCGGGGCGAGGGGATGAGCAGTTCTTC. It translates to CASSPIGAGRGDEQFF. The chain combines TRBV11-2 with TRBJ2-1, with D possibly matching TRBD2 (6 bases). CDR3 length: 16 amino acids. The germline V and J ends were trimmed by 5 bases and 8 bases, with 22 bases remaining between them. Germline loops: CDR1 SGHAT, CDR2 FQNNGV.

In DNA, the CDR3 is TGTGCCAGCAGTTCTCTACAGGGTCTTGAGGGTGGCTACACCTTC. Protein sequence: CASSSLQGLEGGYTF. V and J are TRBV12-3 or TRBV12-4 and TRBJ1-2; weak D call: TRBD1 (6 bases). Between the trimmed V and J ends, which lost 4 bases and 7 bases, there was a span of 19 bases. The CDR3 has 15 residues.

This chain joins TRBV7-2 and TRBJ1-1, with a weak D call TRBD1 (6 bases). CDR1 is SGHTA and CDR2 is FQGNSA in the germline V gene. CDR3 length equals 16 residues. Trimming cost V 5 bases and J 1 base, with 17 bases left between them. The CDR3 here is CASSRTPFRGNTEAFF. The CDR3 DNA follows: TGTGCCAGCAGCCGCACCCCTTTCAGGGGGAACACTGAAGCTTTCTTT.

This clonotype turned up a few times. The CDR3 reads CSAREISTGKGQPQHF. The CDR3 region has the DNA TGCAGTGCTAGAGAAATTAGCACAGGGAAAGGACAGCCCCAGCATTTT. The J gene is TRBJ1-5, the V gene TRBV20-1; perhaps TRBD1 as D (6 bases). This CDR3 contains 16 residues. V was trimmed by 0 bases and J by 7 bases, leaving 19 bases between them. CDR1 and CDR2 (germline): DFQATT, SNEGSKA (reference sequence).

The chain is built from TRBV5-5 and TRBJ2-6; possibly TRBD2 for D (7 bases). Germline CDR1 and CDR2: SGHKS and YYEKEE (reference sequence). V was pared by 6 bases and J by 0 bases, with 16 bases between. The CDR3 has 17 residues. DNA for the CDR3: TGTGCCAGCATCAGGGGAGGGGGAATCTCTGGGGCCAACGTCCTGACTTTC. This encodes CASIRGGGISGANVLTF.

This clonotype was counted only a few times. The chain uses TRBV28 and TRBJ1-5, with D uncertain. This CDR3 comprises 14 residues. The germline gives CDR1 MDHEN, CDR2 SYDVKM. Trimming shortened V by 5 bases and J by 4 bases, and 12 bases separated the two germline ends. For the CDR3, the DNA is TGTGCCAGCAGTGCGACCGTGGGGAATCAGCCCCAGCATTTT. Protein sequence: CASSATVGNQPQHF.

This clonotype occurred a few times. This may stem from a read error, because a much larger clone lies one nucleotide away. The gene calls are TRBV12-3 or TRBV12-4 and TRBJ2-5; D is ambiguous. V was trimmed by 7 bases and J by 11 bases, leaving 17 bases between them. CDR3 size: 12 residues. CDR3 protein: CASNPQHSEQYF. The DNA of the CDR3 is TGTGCCAGCAACCCCCAGCACTCGGAGCAGTACTTC.

This clonotype was recorded at least ten times. CDR3 sequence: CASSRGIESWTGANYGYTF. Written as DNA, the CDR3 is TGCGCCAGCAGCCGGGGGATTGAGTCCTGGACAGGGGCCAACTATGGCTACACCTTC. The chain couples TRBV4-3 to TRBJ1-2; TRBD1 matches at 9 bases. V was pared by 4 bases and J by 2 bases, with 17 bases of the junction left unmatched. The CDR3 extends over 19 amino acids. CDR1 is LGHNA and CDR2 is YSLEER in the germline V gene.

This clonotype was counted many times. The V gene is TRBV6-6, the J gene TRBJ1-2; 7 nucleotides agree with TRBD1. CDR1 and CDR2 (germline): MNHNY, SVGAGI (reference sequence). Unmatched junction bases numbered 22, after V lost 6 bases and J lost 12 bases. There are 16 residues in the CDR3. The CDR3 region is CASSLLQTGSRVVHTF. CDR3 in DNA: TGTGCCAGCAGCCTTCTCCAGACAGGGTCCAGGGTAGTCCACACCTTC.

With regard to this clonotype: One end of the junction varies from germline; a read error may be responsible. The genes are TRBV6-6 and TRBJ2-2, with D perhaps matching TRBD2 (5 bases). CDR1 and CDR2 from the germline V gene are MNHNY and SVGAGI (reference sequence). The CDR3 has 14 amino acids. CDR3 coding DNA: TGTGCCAGCAGACCCCATCCTGACACCGGGGAGCGGTTTTTT. It codes for CASRPHPDTGERFF.

A remark on this clonotype: A read error may explain this, as a much larger clone is one base away. The rearrangement links TRBV12-3 or TRBV12-4 to TRBJ1-2, with D unclear. The CDR3 consists of 12 residues. CDR3 residues: CANSSTSYGYTF. The CDR3, as DNA: TGTGCCAACAGTTCCACATCGTATGGCTACACCTTC.